This entry features one T cell receptor beta chain sequence. Germline V gene data show CDR1 as SGHRS and CDR2 as YFSETQ. V was shortened by 1 base and J by 4 bases, with 17 bases between the two germline ends. The CDR3 is 16 residues long. The data belong to a study of cytomegalovirus exposure and HLA in healthy donors. Profiling relied on immunoSEQ multiplex PCR, and the TCRdb table lists in-frame clones only, not all of them. The table has about 300,000 clones, roughly 88% seen once. The specimen was PBMCs. This TCR derives from a woman between 18 and 30 years old in good health and CMV-seronegative. The chain uses TRBV5-1 and TRBJ2-5; a weak D match, TRBD2 (6 bases). The CDR3 DNA sequence: TGCGCCAGCAGCTTGTGGGTAGCGGTAGTGGGAGAGACCCAGTACTTC. It codes for CASSLWVAVVGETQYF.